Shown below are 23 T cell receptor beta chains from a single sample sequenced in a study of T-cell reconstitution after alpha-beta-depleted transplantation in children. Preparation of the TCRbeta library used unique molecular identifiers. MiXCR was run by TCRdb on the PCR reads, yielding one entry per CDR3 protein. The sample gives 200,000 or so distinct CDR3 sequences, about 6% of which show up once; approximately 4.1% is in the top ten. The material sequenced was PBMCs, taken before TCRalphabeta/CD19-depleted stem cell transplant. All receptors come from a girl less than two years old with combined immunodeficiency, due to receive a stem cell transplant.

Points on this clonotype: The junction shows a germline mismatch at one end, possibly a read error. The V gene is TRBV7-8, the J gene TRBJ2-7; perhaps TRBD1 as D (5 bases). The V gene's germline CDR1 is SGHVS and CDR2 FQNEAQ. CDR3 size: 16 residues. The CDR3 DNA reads TGTGTCAGCAGCTTAGTGTTTGGTGGCAGGGTCGACGAGCAGTACTTC. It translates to CVSSLVFGGRVDEQYF.

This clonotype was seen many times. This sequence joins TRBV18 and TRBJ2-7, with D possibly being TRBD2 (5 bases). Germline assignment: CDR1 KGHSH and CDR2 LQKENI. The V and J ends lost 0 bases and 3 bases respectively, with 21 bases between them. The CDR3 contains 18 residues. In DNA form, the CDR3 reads TGTGCCAGCTCACCACCTCTCTATGGCGGGCAGTACAACTACGAGCAGTACTTC. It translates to CASSPPLYGGQYNYEQYF. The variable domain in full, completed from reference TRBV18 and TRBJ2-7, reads NAGVMQNPRHLVRRRGQEARLRCSPMKGHSHVYWYRQLPEEGLKFMVYLQKENIIDESGMPKERFSAEFPKEGPSILRIQQVVRGDSAAYFCASSPPLYGGQYNYEQYFGPGTRLTVT.

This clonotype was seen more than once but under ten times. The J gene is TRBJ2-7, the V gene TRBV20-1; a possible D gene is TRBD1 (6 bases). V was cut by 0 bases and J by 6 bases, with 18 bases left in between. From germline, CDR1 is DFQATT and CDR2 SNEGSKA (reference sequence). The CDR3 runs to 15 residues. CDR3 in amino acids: CSARDLKTGSVEQYF. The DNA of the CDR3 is TGCAGTGCTAGAGACCTGAAGACAGGCTCCGTCGAGCAGTACTTC.

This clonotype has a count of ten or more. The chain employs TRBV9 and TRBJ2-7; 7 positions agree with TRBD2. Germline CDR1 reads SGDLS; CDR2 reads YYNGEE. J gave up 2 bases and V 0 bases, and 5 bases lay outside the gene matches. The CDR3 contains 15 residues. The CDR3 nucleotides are TGTGCCAGCAGCGTAGGAAGCGGGGCTCCCTACGAGCAGTACTTC. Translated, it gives CASSVGSGAPYEQYF.

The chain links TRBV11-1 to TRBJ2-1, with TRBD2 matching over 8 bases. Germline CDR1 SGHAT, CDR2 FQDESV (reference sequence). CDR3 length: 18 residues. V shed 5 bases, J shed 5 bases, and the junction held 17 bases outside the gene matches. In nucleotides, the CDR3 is TGTGCCAGCAGCGGAGACAGCGAACGGACTAGCAGCCACAATGAGCAGTTCTTC. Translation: CASSGDSERTSSHNEQFF. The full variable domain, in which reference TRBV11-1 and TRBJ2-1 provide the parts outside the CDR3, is EAEVAQSPRYKITEKSQAVAFWCDPISGHATLYWYRQILGQGPELLVQFQDESVVDDSQLPKDRFSAERLKGVDSTLKIQPAELGDSAMYLCASSGDSERTSSHNEQFFGPGTRLTVL.

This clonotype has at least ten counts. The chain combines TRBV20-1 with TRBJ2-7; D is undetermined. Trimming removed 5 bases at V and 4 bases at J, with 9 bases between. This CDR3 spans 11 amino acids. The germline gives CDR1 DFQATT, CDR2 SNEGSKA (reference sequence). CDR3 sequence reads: CSAAGRYEQYF. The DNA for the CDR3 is TGCAGTGCTGCCGGAAGATACGAGCAGTACTTC.

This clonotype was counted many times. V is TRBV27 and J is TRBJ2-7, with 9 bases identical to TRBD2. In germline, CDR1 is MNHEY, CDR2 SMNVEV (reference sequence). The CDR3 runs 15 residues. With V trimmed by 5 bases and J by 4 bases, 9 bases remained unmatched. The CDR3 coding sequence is TGTGCCAGCAGTCCTCTTGCGGGAGGGCCTTACGAGCAGTACTTC. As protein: CASSPLAGGPYEQYF.

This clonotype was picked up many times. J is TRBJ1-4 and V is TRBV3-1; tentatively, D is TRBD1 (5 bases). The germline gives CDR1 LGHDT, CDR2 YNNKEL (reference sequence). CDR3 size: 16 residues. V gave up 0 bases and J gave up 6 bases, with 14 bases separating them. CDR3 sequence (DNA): TGTGCCAGCAGCCAAGACACCGGGACGGATCATGAAAAACTGTTTTTT. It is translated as CASSQDTGTDHEKLFF.

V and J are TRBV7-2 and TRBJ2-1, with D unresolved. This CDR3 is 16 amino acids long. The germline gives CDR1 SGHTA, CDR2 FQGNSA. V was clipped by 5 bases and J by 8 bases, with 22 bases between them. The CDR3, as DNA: TGTGCCAGCAGCCACCCTCGAGGAAATGTTAACGATGAGCAGTTCTTC. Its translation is CASSHPRGNVNDEQFF. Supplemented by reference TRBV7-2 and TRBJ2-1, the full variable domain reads GAGVSQSPSNKVTEKGKDVELRCDPISGHTALYWYRQSLGQGLEFLIYFQGNSAPDKSGLPSDRFSAERTGGSVSTLTIQRTQQEDSAVYLCASSHPRGNVNDEQFFGPGTRLTVL.

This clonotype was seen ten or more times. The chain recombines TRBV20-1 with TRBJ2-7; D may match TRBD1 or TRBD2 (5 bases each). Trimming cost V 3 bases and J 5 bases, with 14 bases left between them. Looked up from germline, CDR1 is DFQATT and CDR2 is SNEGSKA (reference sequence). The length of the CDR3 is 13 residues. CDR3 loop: CSASGGVGDEQYF. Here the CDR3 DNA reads TGCAGTGCTAGTGGGGGAGTTGGCGACGAGCAGTACTTC.

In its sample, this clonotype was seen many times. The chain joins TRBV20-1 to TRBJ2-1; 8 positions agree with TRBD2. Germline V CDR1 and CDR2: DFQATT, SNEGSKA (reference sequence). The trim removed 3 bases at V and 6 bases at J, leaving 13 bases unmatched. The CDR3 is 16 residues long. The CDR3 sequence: CSASGGAVGDINEQFF. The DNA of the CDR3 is TGCAGTGCTAGCGGGGGGGCCGTTGGAGACATCAATGAGCAGTTCTTC.

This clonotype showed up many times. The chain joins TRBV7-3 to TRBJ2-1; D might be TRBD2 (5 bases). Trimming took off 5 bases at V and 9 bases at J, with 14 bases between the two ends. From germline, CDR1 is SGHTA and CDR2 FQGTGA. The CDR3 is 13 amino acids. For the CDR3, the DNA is TGTGCCAGCAGCCACCGGGAAGATGGTGAGCAGTTCTTC. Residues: CASSHREDGEQFF.

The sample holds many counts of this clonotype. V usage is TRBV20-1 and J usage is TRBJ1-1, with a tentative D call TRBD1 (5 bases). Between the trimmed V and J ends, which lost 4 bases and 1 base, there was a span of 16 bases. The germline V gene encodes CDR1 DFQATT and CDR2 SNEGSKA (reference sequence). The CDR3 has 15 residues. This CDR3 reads CSAKNPRGPNTEAFF. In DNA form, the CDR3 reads TGCAGTGCTAAAAACCCTCGGGGACCGAACACTGAAGCTTTCTTT.

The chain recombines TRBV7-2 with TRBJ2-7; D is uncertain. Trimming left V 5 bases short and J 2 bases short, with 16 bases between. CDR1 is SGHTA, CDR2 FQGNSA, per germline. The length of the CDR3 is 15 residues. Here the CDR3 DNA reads TGTGCCAGCAGCCCCAAAGCAGCCGTCCCCTACGAGCAGTACTTC. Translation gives CASSPKAAVPYEQYF. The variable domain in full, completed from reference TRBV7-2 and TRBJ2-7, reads GAGVSQSPSNKVTEKGKDVELRCDPISGHTALYWYRQSLGQGLEFLIYFQGNSAPDKSGLPSDRFSAERTGGSVSTLTIQRTQQEDSAVYLCASSPKAAVPYEQYFGPGTRLTVT.

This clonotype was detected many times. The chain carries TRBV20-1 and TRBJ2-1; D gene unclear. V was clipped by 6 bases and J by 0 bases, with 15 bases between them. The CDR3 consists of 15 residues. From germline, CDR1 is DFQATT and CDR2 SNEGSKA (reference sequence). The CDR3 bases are TGCAGTGCGGCTCCCCCGCCTAGCTCCTACAATGAGCAGTTCTTC. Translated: CSAAPPPSSYNEQFF.

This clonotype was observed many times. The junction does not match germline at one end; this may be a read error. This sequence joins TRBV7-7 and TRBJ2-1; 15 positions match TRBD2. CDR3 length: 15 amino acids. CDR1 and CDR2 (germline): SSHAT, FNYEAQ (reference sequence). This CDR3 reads CASSLGTSGRNEQFF. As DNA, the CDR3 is TGTGCTAGCAGCTTAGGGACTAGCGGGAGGAATGAGCAGTTCTTC.

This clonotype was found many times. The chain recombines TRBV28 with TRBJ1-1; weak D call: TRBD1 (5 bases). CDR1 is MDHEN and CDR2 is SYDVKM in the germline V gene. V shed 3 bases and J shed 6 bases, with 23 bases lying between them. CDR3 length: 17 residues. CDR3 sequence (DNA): TGTGCCAGCAGTTTGTATTGGTTTAGGGGTGGTATATCTGAAGCTTTCTTT. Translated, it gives CASSLYWFRGGISEAFF.

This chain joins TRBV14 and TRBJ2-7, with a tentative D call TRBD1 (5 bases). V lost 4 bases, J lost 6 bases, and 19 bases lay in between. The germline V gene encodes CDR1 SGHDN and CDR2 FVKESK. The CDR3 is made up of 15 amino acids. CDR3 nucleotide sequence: TGTGCCAGCAGCCCCCTGACAGCCTACCCTGGCGAGCAGTACTTC. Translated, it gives CASSPLTAYPGEQYF.

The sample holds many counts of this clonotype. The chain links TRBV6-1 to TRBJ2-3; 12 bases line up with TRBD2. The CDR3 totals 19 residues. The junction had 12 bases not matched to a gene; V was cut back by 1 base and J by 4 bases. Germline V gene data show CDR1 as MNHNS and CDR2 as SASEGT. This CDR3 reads CASSEVGLAGGPGPDTQYF. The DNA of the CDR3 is TGTGCCAGCAGTGAAGTGGGGCTAGCGGGGGGGCCGGGCCCAGATACGCAGTATTTT.

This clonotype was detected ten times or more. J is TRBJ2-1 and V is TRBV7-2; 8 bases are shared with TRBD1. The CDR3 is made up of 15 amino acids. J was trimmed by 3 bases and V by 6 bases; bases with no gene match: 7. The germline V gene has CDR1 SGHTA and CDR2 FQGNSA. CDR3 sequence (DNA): TGTGCCAGCAGATCGGACAGGGCAAGCTACAATGAGCAGTTCTTC. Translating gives CASRSDRASYNEQFF.

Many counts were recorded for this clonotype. This chain's CDR3 is CSARDLGQTNTEAFF. CDR3 sequence (DNA): TGCAGTGCTAGAGACCTTGGACAGACGAACACTGAAGCTTTCTTT. V usage is TRBV20-1 and J usage is TRBJ1-1, with a possible D match to TRBD1 (6 bases). There are 15 residues in the CDR3. V was pared by 0 bases and J by 1 base, with 12 bases between. Germline V lookup: CDR1 DFQATT, CDR2 SNEGSKA (reference sequence).

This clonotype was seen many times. The CDR3 loop is CASSLSGLLTDTQYF. The CDR3 DNA sequence: TGTGCCAGCAGTTTATCGGGACTACTTACGGATACGCAGTATTTT. This rearrangement joins TRBV6-2 or TRBV6-3 to TRBJ2-3; 7 positions agree with TRBD2. Germline CDR1 is MNHEY and CDR2 is SVGEGT. The V gene end was trimmed by 4 bases and the J gene end by 6 bases; junction bases not matched to a gene: 10. This CDR3 is built from 15 residues.

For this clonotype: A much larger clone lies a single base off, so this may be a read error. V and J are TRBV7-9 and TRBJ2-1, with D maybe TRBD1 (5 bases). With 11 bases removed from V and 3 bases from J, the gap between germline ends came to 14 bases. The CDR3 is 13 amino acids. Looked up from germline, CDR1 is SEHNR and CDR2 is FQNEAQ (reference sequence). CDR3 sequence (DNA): TGTGCCGGCACTCCGGACATCTACAATGAGCAGTTCTTC. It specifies CAGTPDIYNEQFF.